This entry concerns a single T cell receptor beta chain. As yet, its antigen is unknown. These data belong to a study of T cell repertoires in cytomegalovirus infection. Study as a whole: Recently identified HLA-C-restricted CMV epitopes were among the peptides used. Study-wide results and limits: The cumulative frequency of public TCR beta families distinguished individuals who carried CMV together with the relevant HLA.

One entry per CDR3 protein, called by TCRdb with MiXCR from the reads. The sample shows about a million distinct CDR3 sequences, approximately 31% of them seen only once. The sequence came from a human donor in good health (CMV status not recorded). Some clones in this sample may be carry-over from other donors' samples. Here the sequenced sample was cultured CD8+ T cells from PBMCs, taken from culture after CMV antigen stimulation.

The DNA for the CDR3 is TGTGCCAGTAGCCCGGTGGCTGCTGGGGCCAACGTCCTGACTTTC. Protein sequence: CASSPVAAGANVLTF. The V gene is TRBV2, the J gene TRBJ2-6; no clear D gene. Germline CDR1 and CDR2: SNHLY and FYNNEI. Trimming took 9 bases from V and 2 from J, leaving 14 bases between them. The CDR3 is 15 residues long.